Listed below are T cell receptor beta chains from one sample, sequenced in a study of response to subunit inactivated influenza vaccine. MiXCR was run by TCRdb on the RT-PCR reads, yielding one entry per CDR3 protein. This table holds around 760,000 distinct CDR3 sequences, around 13% found once. The source material was PBMCs from blood, sampled approximately 15 days before vaccination. The receptor source for this set is a man aged 50 or older who received an inactivated influenza vaccine. Each CDR3 is given with its conserved first and last residue. Each record gives: clone size, V gene, D gene, J gene, CDR3 DNA, CDR3 protein. D genes are given only for firm matches. Clone sizes are given selectively: once, few, many, or a class where the clone is expanded.

abundance: few; v_gene: TRBV15; d_gene: NA; j_gene: TRBJ1-1; CDR3nt: TGTGCCACCAGCAGAGAGTTTCTTGGCCCTGAAGCTTTCTTT; CDR3aa: CATSREFLGPEAFF
abundance: NA; v_gene: TRBV5-6; d_gene: NA; j_gene: TRBJ2-7; CDR3nt: TGTGCCAGCAGCGGAAAGGGACTTTTCCTCTACGAGCAGTACTTC; CDR3aa: CASSGKGLFLYEQYF
abundance: few; v_gene: TRBV15; d_gene: NA; j_gene: TRBJ1-5; CDR3nt: TGTGCCACCAGCAGAGATCGGGGTAATAGCAATCAGCCCCAGCATTTT; CDR3aa: CATSRDRGNSNQPQHF
abundance: NA; v_gene: TRBV12-3/TRBV12-4; d_gene: TRBD2; j_gene: TRBJ2-3; CDR3nt: TGTGCCAGCAGTAGGCGGGGGAACACAGATACGCAGTATTTT; CDR3aa: CASSRRGNTDTQYF
abundance: NA; v_gene: TRBV20-1; d_gene: TRBD2; j_gene: TRBJ2-1; CDR3nt: TGCAGTGCTTGGGGACTAGCGGGGGTTTCCTACAATGAGCAGTTCTTC; CDR3aa: CSAWGLAGVSYNEQFF
abundance: few; v_gene: TRBV12-3/TRBV12-4; d_gene: TRBD1; j_gene: TRBJ2-7; CDR3nt: TGTGCCAGCAGTTTACTCACAGGGGGTGAGCAGTACTTC; CDR3aa: CASSLLTGGEQYF
abundance: once; v_gene: TRBV3-1; d_gene: NA; j_gene: TRBJ2-1; CDR3nt: TGTGCCAGCAGCCAAGATCGGGGAATTGAGCAGTTCTTC; CDR3aa: CASSQDRGIEQFF
abundance: few; v_gene: TRBV20-1; d_gene: NA; j_gene: TRBJ1-5; CDR3nt: TGCAGTGCTAAGACAGAAATCAATCAGCCCCAGCATTTT; CDR3aa: CSAKTEINQPQHF
abundance: few; v_gene: TRBV15; d_gene: NA; j_gene: TRBJ2-3; CDR3nt: TGTGCCACCAGCAGAGGAATCGCAGATACGCAGTATTTT; CDR3aa: CATSRGIADTQYF
abundance: few; v_gene: TRBV5-1; d_gene: TRBD1; j_gene: TRBJ2-7; CDR3nt: TGCGCCAGCAGCTTTTACAGGGGCAACGAGCAGTACTTC; CDR3aa: CASSFYRGNEQYF
abundance: few; v_gene: TRBV6-2/TRBV6-3; d_gene: NA; j_gene: TRBJ1-5; CDR3nt: TGTGCCAGCAGTTACTCGTCGGGGGGGCATCAGCCCCAGCATTTT; CDR3aa: CASSYSSGGHQPQHF
abundance: few; v_gene: TRBV6-2/TRBV6-3; d_gene: NA; j_gene: TRBJ2-7; CDR3nt: TGTGCCAGCAGTCGACCGGGACGGTTCTACGAGCAGTACTTC; CDR3aa: CASSRPGRFYEQYF
abundance: NA; v_gene: TRBV29-1; d_gene: TRBD2; j_gene: TRBJ2-3; CDR3nt: TGCAGCGTATCCGGGACTAGTGTCGCAGATACGCAGTATTTT; CDR3aa: CSVSGTSVADTQYF
abundance: few; v_gene: TRBV18; d_gene: NA; j_gene: TRBJ2-2; CDR3nt: TGTGCCAGCTCACCACAACGTAAGGACAGATCGAACACCGGGGAGCTGTTTTTT; CDR3aa: CASSPQRKDRSNTGELFF
abundance: few; v_gene: TRBV20-1; d_gene: NA; j_gene: TRBJ2-7; CDR3nt: TGCAGTGCAGTTGTGGGGGGCGCGGGGGAGCAGTACTTC; CDR3aa: CSAVVGGAGEQYF
abundance: few; v_gene: TRBV25-1; d_gene: NA; j_gene: TRBJ1-1; CDR3nt: TGTGCCAGCAGTGAAGGCTTAGGGATGACTGAAGCTTTCTTT; CDR3aa: CASSEGLGMTEAFF
abundance: NA; v_gene: TRBV28; d_gene: NA; j_gene: TRBJ1-5; CDR3nt: TGTGCCAGCAGTCCCAACAGGGATCAGCCCCAGCATTTT; CDR3aa: CASSPNRDQPQHF
abundance: NA; v_gene: TRBV9; d_gene: NA; j_gene: TRBJ2-1; CDR3nt: TGTGCCAGCAGCGCCGGAGGCCTAGGGAATGAGCAGTTCTTC; CDR3aa: CASSAGGLGNEQFF
abundance: few; v_gene: TRBV12-3/TRBV12-4; d_gene: TRBD2; j_gene: TRBJ2-7; CDR3nt: TGTGCCAGCAGTTGGGGAACTAGCGGGAGCCCCTACGAGCAGTACTTC; CDR3aa: CASSWGTSGSPYEQYF
abundance: many; v_gene: TRBV29-1; d_gene: TRBD2; j_gene: TRBJ2-7; CDR3nt: TGCAGCGTTGAGATGGGACTTGCGGGAGGACCCTACGAGCAGTACTTC; CDR3aa: CSVEMGLAGGPYEQYF
abundance: many; v_gene: TRBV7-2; d_gene: TRBD1; j_gene: TRBJ2-3; CDR3nt: TGTGCCAGTGAGGACAGGACTAGCACAGATACGCAGTATTTT; CDR3aa: CASEDRTSTDTQYF
abundance: NA; v_gene: TRBV10-3; d_gene: TRBD2; j_gene: TRBJ2-1; CDR3nt: TGTGCCATCAGTGAGTCTGCGGGAGGGGCAAATGAGCAGTTCTTC; CDR3aa: CAISESAGGANEQFF
abundance: few; v_gene: TRBV28; d_gene: NA; j_gene: TRBJ1-5; CDR3nt: TGTGCCAGCAGTTCGTTAGCTCAGCCCCAGCATTTT; CDR3aa: CASSSLAQPQHF
abundance: NA; v_gene: TRBV19; d_gene: NA; j_gene: TRBJ2-7; CDR3nt: TGTGCCAGTGGTGTGGGCGGCCGAGGGGGCGAGCAGTACTTC; CDR3aa: CASGVGGRGGEQYF
abundance: few; v_gene: TRBV28; d_gene: NA; j_gene: TRBJ2-4; CDR3nt: TGTGCCAGCAGGGCAGGGTTGGAGACTAGAAACATTCAGTACTTC; CDR3aa: CASRAGLETRNIQYF
abundance: NA; v_gene: TRBV7-9; d_gene: TRBD2; j_gene: TRBJ2-3; CDR3nt: TGTGCCAGCAGACCGGGAGCGGGAGGCACAGATACGCAGTATTTT; CDR3aa: CASRPGAGGTDTQYF
abundance: NA; v_gene: TRBV12-3/TRBV12-4; d_gene: TRBD2; j_gene: TRBJ2-7; CDR3nt: TGTGCCAGCACTAAAAGCGGGAGAGACTACGAGCAGTACTTC; CDR3aa: CASTKSGRDYEQYF
abundance: many; v_gene: TRBV12-3/TRBV12-4; d_gene: TRBD1; j_gene: TRBJ2-2; CDR3nt: TGTGCCAGCAATCCGGACAGGGCAACCGGGGAGCTGTTTTTT; CDR3aa: CASNPDRATGELFF
abundance: few; v_gene: TRBV14; d_gene: NA; j_gene: TRBJ2-7; CDR3nt: TGTGCCAGCAGCCAAGGGATAGTGTACGAGCAGTACTTC; CDR3aa: CASSQGIVYEQYF
abundance: NA; v_gene: TRBV12-3/TRBV12-4; d_gene: NA; j_gene: TRBJ1-2; CDR3nt: TGTGCCAGCAGTCGACCGAGCTATGGCTACACCTTC; CDR3aa: CASSRPSYGYTF
abundance: NA; v_gene: TRBV20-1; d_gene: NA; j_gene: TRBJ1-1; CDR3nt: TGCAGTGCTAGAGATTGGGGACACGGGAACACTGAAGCTTTCTTT; CDR3aa: CSARDWGHGNTEAFF
abundance: few; v_gene: TRBV2; d_gene: NA; j_gene: TRBJ1-6; CDR3nt: TGTGCCAGCAGGGTGAATGCCAATAATTCACCCCTCCACTTT; CDR3aa: CASRVNANNSPLHF
abundance: NA; v_gene: TRBV19; d_gene: NA; j_gene: TRBJ1-1; CDR3nt: TGTGCCAGTAGTGAAGGATCTTCAGGGAACACTGAAGCTTTCTTT; CDR3aa: CASSEGSSGNTEAFF
abundance: NA; v_gene: TRBV20-1; d_gene: TRBD1; j_gene: TRBJ1-1; CDR3nt: TGCAGTGCTAGACCTACAGGGGTTGGAACTGAAGCTTTCTTT; CDR3aa: CSARPTGVGTEAFF
abundance: NA; v_gene: TRBV5-4; d_gene: NA; j_gene: TRBJ2-7; CDR3nt: TGTGCCAGCAGCTTGACCTCAAAAGGAATCTACGAGCAGTACTTC; CDR3aa: CASSLTSKGIYEQYF
abundance: NA; v_gene: TRBV7-2; d_gene: NA; j_gene: TRBJ2-5; CDR3nt: TGTGCCAGCAGCTTACAGGCGGGGGCCCAAGAGACCCAGTACTTC; CDR3aa: CASSLQAGAQETQYF
abundance: few; v_gene: TRBV5-1; d_gene: TRBD2; j_gene: TRBJ2-3; CDR3nt: TGCGCCAGCAGCCCAGCGGGGGCCGATACGCAGTATTTT; CDR3aa: CASSPAGADTQYF
abundance: few; v_gene: TRBV5-1; d_gene: NA; j_gene: TRBJ2-1; CDR3nt: TGCGCCAGCAGCGGGCTCGCCAGGCGTTCTGCTAATGAGCAGTTCTTC; CDR3aa: CASSGLARRSANEQFF
abundance: NA; v_gene: TRBV20-1; d_gene: NA; j_gene: TRBJ2-5; CDR3nt: TGCAGTGCTAGCCGGACAGCCCAAGAGACCCAGTACTTC; CDR3aa: CSASRTAQETQYF
abundance: few; v_gene: TRBV24-1; d_gene: NA; j_gene: TRBJ2-7; CDR3nt: TGTGCCACCAGTGATGGCAAAGCCTACGAGCAGTACTTC; CDR3aa: CATSDGKAYEQYF
abundance: NA; v_gene: TRBV18; d_gene: NA; j_gene: TRBJ2-3; CDR3nt: TGTGCCAGCTCAGAGACGGGCCCCACAGATACGCAGTATTTT; CDR3aa: CASSETGPTDTQYF
abundance: few; v_gene: TRBV20-1; d_gene: TRBD1; j_gene: TRBJ2-1; CDR3nt: TGCAGTGCATCCGGGACAGGCGAAGTGGGTGAGCAGTTCTTC; CDR3aa: CSASGTGEVGEQFF
abundance: NA; v_gene: TRBV12-3/TRBV12-4; d_gene: NA; j_gene: TRBJ2-3; CDR3nt: TGTGCCAGCAGTCCGTCCGGATCCCCTAGCGCAGATACGCAGTATTTT; CDR3aa: CASSPSGSPSADTQYF
abundance: many; v_gene: TRBV6-2/TRBV6-3; d_gene: NA; j_gene: TRBJ2-2; CDR3nt: TGTGCCACCACGAGAGAGGGGCGCACCGGGGAGCTGTTTTTT; CDR3aa: CATTREGRTGELFF
abundance: NA; v_gene: TRBV12-3/TRBV12-4; d_gene: NA; j_gene: TRBJ2-1; CDR3nt: TGTGCCAGCAGCCCGGCGGGGCATGAGCAGTTCTTC; CDR3aa: CASSPAGHEQFF
abundance: NA; v_gene: TRBV10-2; d_gene: NA; j_gene: TRBJ1-2; CDR3nt: TGCGCCAGCAGTGAGATGGGGGGGCGCGGCTATGGCTACACCTTC; CDR3aa: CASSEMGGRGYGYTF
abundance: few; v_gene: TRBV7-8; d_gene: NA; j_gene: TRBJ2-3; CDR3nt: TGTGCCAGCAGCCCCAGCGTCACTAGCACAGATACGCAGTATTTT; CDR3aa: CASSPSVTSTDTQYF
abundance: NA; v_gene: TRBV5-5; d_gene: NA; j_gene: TRBJ2-7; CDR3nt: TGTGCCAGCAGCTTGTTACCGGCCTCCTACGAGCAGTACTTC; CDR3aa: CASSLLPASYEQYF
abundance: many; v_gene: TRBV28; d_gene: NA; j_gene: TRBJ1-5; CDR3nt: TGTGCCAGCAGCCTGACGGACTATAGCAATCAGCCCCAGCATTTT; CDR3aa: CASSLTDYSNQPQHF
abundance: many; v_gene: TRBV4-3; d_gene: TRBD1; j_gene: TRBJ2-7; CDR3nt: TGCGCCAGCAGCCAGGGACAGGGGGCCTACGAGCAGTACTTC; CDR3aa: CASSQGQGAYEQYF
abundance: few; v_gene: TRBV10-2; d_gene: NA; j_gene: TRBJ1-2; CDR3nt: TGCGCCAGCAGCGGTCAGGCGGACTATGGCTACACCTTC; CDR3aa: CASSGQADYGYTF
abundance: many; v_gene: TRBV10-2; d_gene: NA; j_gene: TRBJ2-7; CDR3nt: TGCGCCAGCGGGGATCTAGGGGGAAAAGAGCAGTACTTC; CDR3aa: CASGDLGGKEQYF
abundance: few; v_gene: TRBV6-4; d_gene: NA; j_gene: TRBJ1-1; CDR3nt: TGTGCCAGCAGGGGACTTTCCATGAACACTGAAGCTTTCTTT; CDR3aa: CASRGLSMNTEAFF
abundance: NA; v_gene: TRBV2; d_gene: NA; j_gene: TRBJ2-2; CDR3nt: TGTGCCAGCAGTGTTCGGGACTCTACCACCGGGGAGCTGTTTTTT; CDR3aa: CASSVRDSTTGELFF